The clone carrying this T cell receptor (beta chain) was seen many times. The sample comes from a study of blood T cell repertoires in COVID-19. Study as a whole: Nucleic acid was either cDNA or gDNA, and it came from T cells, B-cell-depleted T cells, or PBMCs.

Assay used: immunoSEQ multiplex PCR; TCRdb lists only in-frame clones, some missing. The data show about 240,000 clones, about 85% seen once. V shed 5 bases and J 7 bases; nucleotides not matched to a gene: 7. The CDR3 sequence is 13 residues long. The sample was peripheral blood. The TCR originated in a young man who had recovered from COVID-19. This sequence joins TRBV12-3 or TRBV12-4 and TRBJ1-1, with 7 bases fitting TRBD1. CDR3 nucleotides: TGTGCCAGCAGTCTAGGGACAGAGCGTGAAGCTTTCTTT. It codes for CASSLGTEREAFF.